The next 17 T cell receptor beta chains were all read from a single sample in a study of T cell repertoires in cytomegalovirus infection. TCRdb itself ran the reads through MiXCR, one entry per CDR3 protein. The repertoire includes a few hundred thousand distinct CDR3 sequences, over 7.5% of them detected once, and about 4.5% sits in the top ten. The sequenced material came from PBMCs. These receptors were obtained from a human donor in good health (CMV status not recorded). Some clones in this sample may be carry-over from other donors' samples.

This clonotype was seen a few times. This chain connects TRBV3-1 to TRBJ2-7; D ambiguous. Trimming cost V 0 bases and J 1 base, with 13 bases left between them. The CDR3 is 16 residues long. Germline values: CDR1 LGHDT, CDR2 YNNKEL (reference sequence). In nucleotides, the CDR3 is TGTGCCAGCAGCCAAGATTGGGGAAACCCTTCCTACGAGCAGTACTTC. It codes for CASSQDWGNPSYEQYF.

The table lists this clonotype with a few counts. The CDR3 reads CATKGGSGNTEAFF. CDR3 nucleotides: TGTGCCACTAAGGGGGGGTCTGGGAACACTGAAGCTTTCTTT. V gene TRBV27 combines with J gene TRBJ1-1; possibly TRBD1 for D (6 bases). This CDR3 comprises 14 residues. Looked up from germline, CDR1 is MNHEY and CDR2 is SMNVEV (reference sequence). V was cut by 10 bases and J by 1 base, with 16 bases left in between.

This clonotype has more than one count but fewer than ten. This chain connects TRBV7-9 to TRBJ2-1; 15 nucleotides align to TRBD2. V shed 4 bases and J 9 bases; nucleotides not matched to a gene: 7. The CDR3 consists of 16 residues. The germline CDR1 and CDR2 sequences are SEHNR and FQNEAQ (reference sequence). CDR3 in DNA: TGTGCCAGCAGCTCCGGGACTAGCGGGGGGTGGCGTGAGCAGTTCTTC. As protein: CASSSGTSGGWREQFF.

This clonotype was counted at least ten times. This chain links TRBV7-8 with TRBJ1-5; D not certain. With 2 bases removed from V and 5 bases from J, the gap between germline ends came to 13 bases. The CDR3 runs 15 residues. Germline CDR1 is SGHVS and CDR2 is FQNEAQ. DNA of the CDR3: TGTGCCAGCAGCTTAATCGCGGACCTTTATCAGCCCCAGCATTTT. This encodes CASSLIADLYQPQHF.

This clonotype was picked up a small number of times. The rearrangement uses TRBV19 and TRBJ1-5; D is undetermined. CDR3 length equals 17 residues. Germline CDR1 and CDR2: LNHDA and SQIVND (reference sequence). V dropped 0 bases and J dropped 6 bases, with 18 bases sitting between them. CDR3 DNA sequence: TGTGCCAGTAGTATAGAAGCGGAGGGTACTGGGGTTCAGCCCCAGCATTTT. Its translation is CASSIEAEGTGVQPQHF.

This clonotype was counted between two and nine times. This chain links TRBV27 with TRBJ2-7; D may be TRBD2 (6 bases). Trimming pared 2 bases from V and 4 bases from J, leaving 15 bases between. CDR1 is MNHEY, CDR2 SMNVEV, per germline (reference sequence). The CDR3 consists of 15 residues. CDR3 DNA sequence: TGTGCCAGCAGTTTACGGGTTAGCGGCCTATACGAGCAGTACTTC. It translates to CASSLRVSGLYEQYF.

V usage is TRBV18 and J usage is TRBJ2-5; 8 positions agree with TRBD1. V shed 4 bases, J shed 1 base, and the junction held 5 bases outside the gene matches. CDR3 length equals 15 residues. The germline gives CDR1 KGHSH, CDR2 LQKENI. The CDR3 DNA follows: TGTGCCAGCTCACTGAGGGACAGGATCCAAGAGACCCAGTACTTC. Protein product: CASSLRDRIQETQYF.

This clonotype was seen at least ten times. The rearrangement uses TRBV7-6 and TRBJ1-6; no clear D gene. CDR1 and CDR2 from the germline V gene are SGHVS and FNYEAQ. The CDR3 consists of 14 residues. V lost 1 base and J lost 5, with 6 bases in between. The CDR3 reads CASSLGGNNSPLHF. CDR3 bases: TGTGCCAGCAGCTTAGGCGGGAATAATTCACCCCTCCACTTT.

The gene calls are TRBV6-6 and TRBJ1-5; no clear D. V was cut by 9 bases and J by 0 bases, with 21 bases left in between. This CDR3 is 17 amino acids long. Germline-derived CDR1 and CDR2 are MNHNY and SVGAGI (reference sequence). The CDR3 spells CASVSGRTAYSNQPQHF. CDR3 DNA sequence: TGTGCCAGTGTATCCGGACGGACGGCATATAGCAATCAGCCCCAGCATTTT.

The chain combines TRBV6-6 with TRBJ2-7; unclear D gene. Trimming pared 7 bases from V and 2 bases from J, leaving 12 bases between. The CDR3 has 13 residues. CDR1 and CDR2 from the germline V gene are MNHNY and SVGAGI (reference sequence). The CDR3 bases are TGTGCCAGCATGATCCCCAGTACCTACGAGCAGTACTTC. Translated: CASMIPSTYEQYF.

This clonotype was seen ten or more times. The CDR3 sequence: CASSLIPSGGYSSTDTQYF. The CDR3 region has the DNA TGTGCCAGCAGCTTAATACCTAGCGGGGGGTATTCTAGCACAGATACGCAGTATTTT. The chain uses TRBV7-3 and TRBJ2-3; 11 bases align to TRBD2. CDR3 length: 19 amino acids. Germline V CDR1 and CDR2: SGHTA, FQGTGA. With V trimmed by 1 base and J by 0 bases, 9 bases remained unmatched.

There are many counts of this clonotype. CDR3 sequence: CASSLGQGAGGYGYTF. The CDR3 coding sequence is TGTGCCAGCAGCTTGGGACAGGGGGCCGGGGGCTATGGCTACACCTTC. The rearrangement uses TRBV7-2 and TRBJ1-2; 12 nucleotides line up with TRBD1. Germline CDR1 is SGHTA and CDR2 is FQGNSA. The trim removed 3 bases at V and 4 bases at J, leaving 6 bases unmatched. The CDR3 contains 16 residues.

The CDR3 DNA sequence: TGTGCCAGCAGTTTACCCGAGGGACTAGCTCACGAGCAGTACTTC. Translating it yields CASSLPEGLAHEQYF. The chain is built from TRBV28 and TRBJ2-7; 9 bases are a match to TRBD2. This CDR3 region has 15 residues. CDR1 is MDHEN and CDR2 is SYDVKM in the germline V gene. The V and J ends lost 2 bases and 5 bases, in that order; junction bases with no gene match: 7.

V usage is TRBV28 and J usage is TRBJ2-4; maybe TRBD1 (6 bases). The CDR3 spans 15 residues. CDR1 and CDR2 (germline): MDHEN, SYDVKM. V shed 6 bases and J shed 6 bases, with 18 bases lying between them. The CDR3 here is CASSSAGTRGNIQYF. The CDR3 nucleotides are TGTGCCAGCAGCTCCGCCGGGACACGCGGAAACATTCAGTACTTC.

The table lists this clonotype with many counts. V is TRBV27 and J is TRBJ1-2, with a weak D call TRBD1 (6 bases). With 5 bases removed from V and 7 bases from J, the gap between germline ends came to 17 bases. Looked up from germline, CDR1 is MNHEY and CDR2 is SMNVEV (reference sequence). The CDR3 is 14 amino acids. As DNA, the CDR3 is TGTGCCAGCAGTCCCCGGACAGCCCGATCTGGCTACACCTTC. This sequence encodes CASSPRTARSGYTF.

This clonotype has ten or more counts. The rearrangement links TRBV6-1 to TRBJ1-5; TRBD1 agrees at 9 bases. From germline, CDR1 is MNHNS and CDR2 SASEGT. The CDR3 extends over 14 amino acids. Trimming cost V 10 bases and J 1 base; bases outside gene matches: 5. Here the CDR3 DNA reads TGTGCCATAACAGGGGGCGTCAGCAATCAGCCCCAGCATTTT. This translates into CAITGGVSNQPQHF.

This clonotype occurred a few times. The chain uses TRBV20-1 and TRBJ2-7; 14 nucleotides match TRBD2. The CDR3 has 14 amino acids. Germline CDR1 reads DFQATT; CDR2 reads SNEGSKA (reference sequence). Trimming cost V 5 bases and J 6 bases; bases outside gene matches: 6. CDR3 in amino acids: CSAGGLAGASEQYF. The CDR3 bases are TGCAGTGCTGGGGGACTAGCGGGGGCCTCCGAGCAGTACTTC.